This TCR beta chain was sequenced for a study of T cell responses to AZD1222 COVID-19 vaccine. Study results and caveats: White British people made up most donors, females outnumbered males, and clonal diversity was possibly underestimated.

Sequencing used immunoSEQ multiplex PCR; TCRdb keeps in-frame clones, though not all of them. Altogether about 140,000 clones are present, around 92% being singletons, with the ten largest covering under 3.5%. The CDR3 runs to 16 residues. Unmatched junction bases numbered 4, after V lost 0 bases and J lost 3 bases. Germline CDR1 reads SGHRS; CDR2 reads YFSETQ. With regard to this clone: Its target is unknown.

The chain carries TRBV5-1 and TRBJ2-5; 11 nucleotides align to TRBD2. This clonotype originated in an adult who received the AZD1222 COVID-19 vaccine. The sequencing used peripheral blood, collected 28 days after the second AZD1222 dose. The CDR3 DNA is TGCGCCAGCAGCTTGGCGCTAGCGGGAGGTGAAGAGACCCAGTACTTC. It yields the protein CASSLALAGGEETQYF.